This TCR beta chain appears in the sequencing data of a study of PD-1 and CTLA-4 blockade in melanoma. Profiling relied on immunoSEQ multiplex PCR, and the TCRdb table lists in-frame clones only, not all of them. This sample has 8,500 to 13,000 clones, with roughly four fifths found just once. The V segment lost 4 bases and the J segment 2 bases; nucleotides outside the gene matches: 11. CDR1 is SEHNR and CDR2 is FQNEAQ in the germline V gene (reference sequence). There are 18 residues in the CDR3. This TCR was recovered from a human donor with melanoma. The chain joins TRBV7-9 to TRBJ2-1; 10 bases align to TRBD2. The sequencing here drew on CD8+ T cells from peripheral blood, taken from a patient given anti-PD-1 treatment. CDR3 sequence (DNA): TGTGCCAGCAGCTCACCAAATAGCGGGAGGTATCCCTACAATGAGCAGTTCTTC. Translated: CASSSPNSGRYPYNEQFF.